A single T cell receptor beta chain is shown here with its context. Its antigen is not identified. The sort gate was single viable CD3+CD4+CD8-CD45RO+ cells for memory CD4+ T cells. The data stem from a study of memory CD4+ T cells and cytomegalovirus serostatus. Study findings and constraints: Each of approximately 61 CMV-associated TCRbeta sequences occurred in one to five individuals.

Data came from immunoSEQ multiplex PCR; TCRdb stores just in-frame clones and leaves some out. In the table there are approximately 45,000 clones, 79% of which are singletons. The CDR3 covers 13 residues. Per the germline V gene, CDR1 is GTSNPN and CDR2 is SVGIG (reference sequence). Trimming stripped 5 bases from V and 0 bases from J, with 10 bases between. V is TRBV30 and J is TRBJ1-1; D call uncertain. The sequencing sample was made of memory CD4+ T cells from blood. The TCR comes from an adult in good health and CMV-seronegative. The CDR3 is CAWVSLVNTEAFF. In DNA form, the CDR3 reads TGTGCCTGGGTTAGTCTAGTGAACACTGAAGCTTTCTTT.